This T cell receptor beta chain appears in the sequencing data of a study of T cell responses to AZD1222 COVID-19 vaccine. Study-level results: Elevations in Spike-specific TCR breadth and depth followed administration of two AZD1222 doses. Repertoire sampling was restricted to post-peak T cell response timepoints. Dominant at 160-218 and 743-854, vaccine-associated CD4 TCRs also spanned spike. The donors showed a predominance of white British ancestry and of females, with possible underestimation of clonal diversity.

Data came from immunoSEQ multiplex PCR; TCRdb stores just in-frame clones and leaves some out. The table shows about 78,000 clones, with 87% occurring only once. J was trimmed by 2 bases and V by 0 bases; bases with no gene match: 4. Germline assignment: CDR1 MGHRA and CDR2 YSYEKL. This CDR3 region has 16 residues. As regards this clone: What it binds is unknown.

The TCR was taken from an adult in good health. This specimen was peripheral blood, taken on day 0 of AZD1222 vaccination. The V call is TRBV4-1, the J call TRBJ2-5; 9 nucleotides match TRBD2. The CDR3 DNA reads TGCGCCAGCAGCCAAGATTACAGCGGGAGGCAAGAGACCCAGTACTTC. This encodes CASSQDYSGRQETQYF.